This entry lists 20 T cell receptor beta chains sequenced from one sample in a study of blood T cell repertoires in COVID-19 (dated by TCRdb to the early 2020s). Library preparation was by the immunoSEQ multiplex PCR assay. Entries here come from immuneACCESS through TCRdb and include only in-frame sequences with V and J called. Some clones fail to appear in such tables; in the studies checked, an unresolved V gene covers under half of the shortfall, and the cause of the remainder is unknown. This sample lists some 190,000 clones; roughly 84% were detected once. 8% to 11% of the sample belongs to the ten largest clones. The sequencing sample was made of peripheral blood. The receptors come from a woman of 80 years or more with active or convalescent COVID-19.

The chain joins TRBV6-5 to TRBJ2-7; D remains unclear. This CDR3 is 11 amino acids long. V was clipped by 5 bases and J by 6 bases, with 8 bases between them. Looked up from germline, CDR1 is MNHEY and CDR2 is SVGAGI. CDR3 loop: CASSSPFEQYF. CDR3 DNA: TGTGCCAGCAGTAGCCCCTTCGAGCAGTACTTC.

The chain links TRBV4-1 to TRBJ2-7, with 11 positions matching TRBD2. Looked up from germline, CDR1 is MGHRA and CDR2 is YSYEKL. This CDR3 is 14 amino acids long. The junction had 2 bases not matched to a gene; V was cut back by 4 bases and J by 3 bases. CDR3: CASSLTSGSYEQYF. The CDR3 bases are TGCGCCAGCAGCCTTACTAGCGGGAGCTACGAGCAGTACTTC.

This chain joins TRBV5-1 and TRBJ1-3; a possible D gene is TRBD1 (5 bases). The CDR3 covers 14 residues. V lost 0 bases to trimming and J lost 2 bases, with 6 bases between them. Germline lookup yields CDR1 SGHRS and CDR2 YFSETQ. The CDR3 sequence is CASSLEQAGNTIYF. The CDR3, as DNA: TGCGCCAGCAGCTTGGAACAGGCTGGAAACACCATATATTTT.

This clone was counted between two and nine times. CDR3 sequence: CASSLGGRASGELFF. In DNA, the CDR3 is TGTGCCAGCAGCTTGGGCGGGAGGGCCTCCGGGGAGCTGTTTTTT. V gene TRBV5-4 combines with J gene TRBJ2-2, with TRBD2 matching 9 bases. Germline-derived CDR1 and CDR2 are SGHNT and YYREEE (reference sequence). The CDR3 spans 15 residues. V dropped 0 bases and J dropped 6; count of bases not matched to a gene: 3.

This clone was seen only a few times. V and J are TRBV9 and TRBJ1-2, with 8 bases identical to TRBD1. The V gene end was trimmed by 4 bases and the J gene end by 3 bases; junction bases not matched to a gene: 11. From germline, CDR1 is SGDLS and CDR2 YYNGEE. There are 16 residues in the CDR3. The CDR3 DNA follows: TGTGCCAGCAGCCCAAGGACAGGGTGGTTTGACTATGGCTACACCTTC. Its protein product is CASSPRTGWFDYGYTF.

V and J are TRBV28 and TRBJ2-5, with D tentatively TRBD1 (5 bases). CDR3 length: 14 residues. Trimming took off 2 bases at V and 5 bases at J, with 12 bases between the two ends. Germline CDR1 reads MDHEN; CDR2 reads SYDVKM. The CDR3 here is CASSLIGQRETQYF. CDR3 bases: TGTGCCAGCAGTTTAATCGGACAAAGGGAGACCCAGTACTTC.

This clone was picked up a small number of times. V usage is TRBV7-3 and J usage is TRBJ2-1, with 9 nucleotides matching TRBD1. The germline CDR1 and CDR2 sequences are SGHTA and FQGTGA. V was pared by 5 bases and J by 5 bases, with 7 bases of the junction left unmatched. The CDR3 length is 15 residues. CDR3 in DNA: TGTGCCAGCAGCCGTGGACAGGGGAACCACAATGAGCAGTTCTTC. This gives the protein CASSRGQGNHNEQFF. The full variable domain, completed using reference TRBV7-3 and TRBJ2-1, is GAGVSQTPSNKVTEKGKYVELRCDPISGHTALYWYRQSLGQGPEFLIYFQGTGAADDSGLPNDRFFAVRPEGSVSTLKIQRTERGDSAVYLCASSRGQGNHNEQFFGPGTRLTVL.

The chain links TRBV10-3 to TRBJ2-1; 10 nucleotides agree with TRBD1. This CDR3 has 17 residues. The V gene's germline CDR1 is ENHRY and CDR2 SYGVKD. V was clipped by 5 bases and J by 5 bases; unmatched bases: 12. CDR3 DNA sequence: TGTGCCATCAGTACCGGACAGGGGGGACGAGGTGACAATGAGCAGTTCTTC. Protein product: CAISTGQGGRGDNEQFF.

This chain joins TRBV6-1 and TRBJ1-4, with D possibly TRBD1 on 6 matching bases. This CDR3 has 15 amino acids. Germline V gives CDR1 MNHNS, CDR2 SASEGT. Between the trimmed V and J ends, which lost 2 bases and 8 bases, there was a span of 15 bases. DNA for the CDR3: TGTGCCAGCAGTGAAAGGGGAGGGGGTGTGGAAAAACTGTTTTTT. Its protein is CASSERGGGVEKLFF.

The gene calls are TRBV12-5 and TRBJ1-1; TRBD1 aligns across 8 bases. After removal of 1 base from V and 1 base from J, the junction contained 2 bases not matched to a gene. CDR3 length equals 15 residues. Germline CDR1 LGHNT, CDR2 FRNRAP. The CDR3 coding sequence is TGTGCTAGTGGTTTGGCACAGGGGGGGAACACTGAAGCTTTCTTT. This gives the protein CASGLAQGGNTEAFF.

This clone has only one observation. This same CDR3 is encoded by further DNA sequences in the sample. This chain uses TRBV5-1 with TRBJ2-5; the match to TRBD2 covers 8 bases. Trimming at V came to 1 base and at J to 2 bases, leaving 4 bases not matched to a gene. The germline gives CDR1 SGHRS, CDR2 YFSETQ. The CDR3 has 15 residues. The CDR3 DNA sequence: TGCGCCAGCAGCTTGTCCGGCGGGGGGCAAGAGACCCAGTACTTC. Translated: CASSLSGGGQETQYF.

The chain employs TRBV23-1 and TRBJ2-7; D is possibly TRBD1 (6 bases). TRBV23-1 carries the ORF label, with uncertain function. V was clipped by 3 bases and J by 5 bases, with 26 bases between them. The CDR3 is made up of 18 amino acids. The CDR3: CASSHLLQGFRKKNEQYF. CDR3 DNA: TGCGCCAGCAGTCACTTGTTACAGGGTTTCAGAAAAAAAAACGAGCAGTACTTC.

This rearrangement joins TRBV18 to TRBJ1-4; TRBD1 agrees at 8 bases. The CDR3 is 16 amino acids. J was trimmed by 10 bases and V by 3 bases; bases with no gene match: 13. In germline, CDR1 is KGHSH, CDR2 LQKENI. The CDR3 loop reads CASSPTRTQGAGKLFF. In nucleotides, the CDR3 is TGTGCCAGCTCACCGACTCGGACTCAGGGGGCCGGAAAACTGTTTTTT. The full variable domain, its missing parts supplied by reference TRBV18 and TRBJ1-4, is NAGVMQNPRHLVRRRGQEARLRCSPMKGHSHVYWYRQLPEEGLKFMVYLQKENIIDESGMPKERFSAEFPKEGPSILRIQQVVRGDSAAYFCASSPTRTQGAGKLFFGSGTQLSVL.

The chain carries TRBV5-1 and TRBJ2-1; D gene unclear. This CDR3 is built from 15 residues. Germline V gene lookup returns CDR1 SGHRS and CDR2 YFSETQ. V lost 0 bases, J lost 4 bases, and 11 bases lay in between. CDR3 in amino acids: CASSLANREYNEQFF. The CDR3 region has the DNA TGCGCCAGCAGCTTGGCCAACAGAGAATACAATGAGCAGTTCTTC.

The gene calls are TRBV7-2 and TRBJ1-2; D is perhaps TRBD1 (6 bases). CDR1 and CDR2 (germline): SGHTA, FQGNSA. This CDR3 has 14 residues. V lost 3 bases and J 8 bases, leaving 16 bases between the germline ends. CDR3 DNA: TGTGCCAGCAGCTTGGGGACGACAGGTTTGGGCTACACCTTC. It specifies CASSLGTTGLGYTF.

As to this clone: Distinct nucleotide sequences in the sample also encode this CDR3. V usage is TRBV11-2 and J usage is TRBJ2-2, with D possibly matching TRBD2 (6 bases). There are 15 residues in the CDR3. In germline, CDR1 is SGHAT, CDR2 FQNNGV. With 3 bases removed from V and 6 bases from J, the gap between germline ends came to 14 bases. CDR3 amino acids: CASSFVDGSSGELFF. The CDR3 bases are TGTGCCAGCAGCTTCGTGGACGGGAGTTCCGGGGAGCTGTTTTTT.

This clone was picked up one time. V is TRBV16 and J is TRBJ2-3, with 7 bases matching TRBD1. Germline CDR1 KGHSY, CDR2 FQNENV. V was pared by 5 bases and J by 0 bases, with 5 bases of the junction left unmatched. The CDR3 is 15 amino acids. Here the CDR3 DNA reads TGTGCCAGCAGCGAGGGACAGCTAAGCACAGATACGCAGTATTTT. Residues: CASSEGQLSTDTQYF.

The V call is TRBV25-1, the J call TRBJ1-1, with D hard to call. The CDR3 spans 13 residues. CDR1 and CDR2 (germline): MGHDK, SYGVNS. Trimming pared 3 bases from V and 4 bases from J, leaving 9 bases between. The CDR3 spells CASSDISGTEAFF. CDR3 nucleotides: TGTGCCAGCAGTGACATCAGCGGCACTGAAGCTTTCTTT.

This clone appeared a single time. CDR3 amino acids: CASSLQTGTGLNIQYF. In DNA form, the CDR3 reads TGTGCCAGCAGCTTACAGACCGGGACAGGGTTGAACATTCAGTACTTC. The chain recombines TRBV7-3 with TRBJ2-4; 9 positions match TRBD1. Germline assignment: CDR1 SGHTA and CDR2 FQGTGA. This CDR3 spans 16 amino acids. Germline trimming cut 2 bases from V and 7 bases from J; bases unmatched to any gene: 9.

J is TRBJ2-1 and V is TRBV5-1; 10 positions match TRBD2. Germline CDR1 SGHRS, CDR2 YFSETQ. The CDR3 runs 16 residues. V lost 4 bases to trimming and J lost 0 bases; unmatched junction nucleotides: 4. For the CDR3, the DNA is TGCGCCAGCAGCAGAGCTAGCGGGAGCTCCTACAATGAGCAGTTCTTC. Its translation: CASSRASGSSYNEQFF.